A selection of T cell receptor beta chains follows, all from one sample in a study of blood T cell repertoires in COVID-19. Clones were sequenced by immunoSEQ multiplex PCR, and TCRdb holds only the in-frame ones, with some missing. The data contain around 60,000 clones, over 80% of them singletons. Sequenced input: peripheral blood. The receptors stem from an elderly woman with acute or convalescent COVID-19. Each CDR3 is given without its conserved first and last residue.

CDR3	V	J
ASDTEWNEKLF	TRBV19	TRBJ1-4
ASSQGAGTEAF	TRBV3-1/TRBV3-2	TRBJ1-1
ASNGSTGRNYGYT	TRBV6-6	TRBJ1-2
ASSIGTKGAKNIQY	TRBV19	TRBJ2-4
ASNNPGTGGNEQF	TRBV7-2	TRBJ2-1
ASSVLLIEDRPLGELF	TRBV9	TRBJ2-2
AWSRGGDYEQY	TRBV30	TRBJ2-7
ASRVGQPNSPLH	TRBV6-6	TRBJ1-6
ASSHDPRDSPLH	TRBV5-4	TRBJ1-6
ASRSGQNYGYT	TRBV12-3/TRBV12-4	TRBJ1-2
AAMKVQTGNSPLH	TRBV6-5	TRBJ1-6
ASSLDGRGLSTGELF	TRBV5-1	TRBJ2-2
ASSLSSENIQY	TRBV7-9	TRBJ2-4
ASSLFGAGGSDEQF	TRBV7-3	TRBJ2-1
ASSLVVGGRAGYT	TRBV7-8	TRBJ1-2
ASSWAGTPTNNEQF	TRBV5-1	TRBJ2-1
ASSFVPGGLYEQY	TRBV19	TRBJ2-7
ASSLANRGGINYGYT	TRBV5-1	TRBJ1-2